The 27 T cell receptor beta chains listed next were all sequenced from one sample in a study of chemoradiotherapy in HPV16-positive cancers. The table came from immunoSEQ multiplex PCR; TCRdb's copy has only in-frame clones and leaves some out. This sample yields about 5,400 clones, of which 76% are seen a single time; 25% to 35% belongs to the top ten. Sampling was carried out from a patient who underwent chemoradiotherapy. The receptors come from a human donor with HPV-associated anogenital cancer.

This clone was seen a single time. The J gene is TRBJ2-3, the V gene TRBV10-1, with D perhaps TRBD1 (6 bases). Germline CDR1 reads WNHNN; CDR2 reads SYGVQD (reference sequence). The CDR3 has 15 amino acids. Deletions cut 10 bases from V and 4 bases from J, with 21 bases between. For the CDR3, the DNA is TGCGCCACCCCTCCCGGTCAGGGGTGCTCAGATACGCAGTATTTT. Its translation: CATPPGQGCSDTQYF.

This rearrangement joins TRBV30 to TRBJ1-2; D unclear. This CDR3 is 16 amino acids long. CDR1 is GTSNPN, CDR2 SVGIG, per germline (reference sequence). The V and J ends lost 0 bases and 3 bases respectively, with 17 bases between them. The chain's CDR3 is CAWSVRSARPDYGYTF. Written as DNA, the CDR3 is TGTGCCTGGAGTGTACGGTCTGCGAGACCAGACTATGGCTACACCTTC.

J is TRBJ2-1 and V is TRBV7-3; D ambiguous. The CDR3 covers 17 residues. Germline CDR1 and CDR2: SGHTA and FQGTGA. V was pared by 5 bases and J by 0 bases, with 17 bases between. The CDR3 coding sequence is TGTGCCAGCAGCCCTCCGAGAAGGCTGAGCTCCTACAATGAGCAGTTCTTC. Translated, it gives CASSPPRRLSSYNEQFF. Filled out from reference TRBV7-3 and TRBJ2-1, the complete variable domain reads GAGVSQTPSNKVTEKGKYVELRCDPISGHTALYWYRQSLGQGPEFLIYFQGTGAADDSGLPNDRFFAVRPEGSVSTLKIQRTERGDSAVYLCASSPPRRLSSYNEQFFGPGTRLTVL.

This chain uses TRBV11-2 with TRBJ1-1; D not certain. Germline lookup yields CDR1 SGHAT and CDR2 FQNNGV. This CDR3 is built from 15 residues. V was cut by 8 bases and J by 0 bases, with 16 bases left in between. CDR3 nucleotide sequence: TGTGCCAGCGGCCTAACTGGCAGCATGAACACTGAAGCTTTCTTT. Its translation is CASGLTGSMNTEAFF.

This clone appeared a single time. The genes are TRBV11-3 and TRBJ2-1, with 8 bases lining up with TRBD2. CDR3 length: 16 residues. Germline lookup yields CDR1 SGHNT and CDR2 YENEEA. Trimming at V came to 5 bases and at J to 8 bases, leaving 14 bases not matched to a gene. CDR3 loop: CASSPPPVAGGDEQFF. CDR3 sequence (DNA): TGTGCCAGCAGCCCACCGCCGGTGGCGGGAGGCGATGAGCAGTTCTTC.

The rearrangement uses TRBV5-1 and TRBJ1-2; D gene unclear. Trimming cost V 5 bases and J 4 bases, with 18 bases left between them. CDR1 is SGHRS, CDR2 YFSETQ, per germline. The CDR3 length is 15 residues. CDR3 in amino acids: CASRRDTEAGYGYTF. CDR3 coding DNA: TGCGCCAGCAGACGCGACACGGAGGCGGGCTATGGCTACACCTTC.

This clone was counted between two and nine times. The V call is TRBV10-2, the J call TRBJ2-1; D is uncertain. This CDR3 contains 14 residues. In germline, CDR1 is WSHSY, CDR2 SAAADI. The ends were cut back, 2 bases at V and 6 bases at J, with 11 bases in the middle. The CDR3 sequence is CASSEGRSGNEQFF. DNA for the CDR3: TGCGCCAGCAGTGAGGGTCGATCCGGCAATGAGCAGTTCTTC.

The chain is built from TRBV9 and TRBJ2-7, with TRBD2 matching over 7 bases. J gave up 2 bases and V 1 base, and 6 bases lay outside the gene matches. This CDR3 spans 15 amino acids. Germline assignment: CDR1 SGDLS and CDR2 YYNGEE. The CDR3 loop reads CASSVLAVPTYEQYF. The CDR3 bases are TGTGCCAGCAGCGTACTAGCGGTACCTACCTACGAGCAGTACTTC.

V gene TRBV7-9 combines with J gene TRBJ1-1; 9 bases are shared with TRBD1. After removal of 5 bases from V and 1 base from J, the junction contained 2 bases not matched to a gene. Germline V lookup: CDR1 SEHNR, CDR2 FQNEAQ (reference sequence). The CDR3 length is 14 residues. The CDR3 reads CASSEGQGNTEAFF. The DNA for the CDR3 is TGTGCCAGCAGCGAGGGACAGGGGAACACTGAAGCTTTCTTT.

The table lists this clone with a few counts. V is TRBV5-4 and J is TRBJ2-7; D gene ambiguous. The CDR3 extends over 13 amino acids. The ends were cut back, 2 bases at V and 2 bases at J, with 8 bases in the middle. Germline CDR1 is SGHNT and CDR2 is YYREEE (reference sequence). Here the CDR3 reads CASSFLGTYEQYF. CDR3 DNA sequence: TGTGCCAGCAGCTTTCTAGGGACCTACGAGCAGTACTTC.

CDR3 sequence reads: CATSTGQGLTYQPQHF. CDR3 sequence (DNA): TGTGCCACCAGCACCGGACAGGGCCTGACCTATCAGCCCCAGCATTTT. This chain joins TRBV15 and TRBJ1-5; 8 positions match TRBD1. The germline V gene has CDR1 LNHNV and CDR2 YYDKDF (reference sequence). The CDR3 has 16 residues. V was pared by 4 bases and J by 5 bases, with 10 bases of the junction left unmatched.

The rearrangement uses TRBV12-5 and TRBJ1-3; possibly TRBD1 for D (6 bases). The V gene's germline CDR1 is LGHNT and CDR2 FRNRAP. This CDR3 comprises 14 residues. Trimming left V 7 bases short and J 4 bases short, with 14 bases between. CDR3 sequence: CASADTGGGNTIYF. In DNA, the CDR3 is TGTGCTAGTGCCGATACCGGGGGCGGAAACACCATATATTTT.

The genes are TRBV7-8 and TRBJ2-6, with unresolved D. Germline V gives CDR1 SGHVS, CDR2 FQNEAQ. CDR3 length equals 16 residues. V was cut by 5 bases and J by 0 bases, with 11 bases left in between. The CDR3: CASSPDRRSGANVLTF. The CDR3 DNA follows: TGTGCCAGCAGCCCCGACCGTCGCTCTGGGGCCAACGTCCTGACTTTC.

The genes are TRBV7-2 and TRBJ1-5; no firm D call. This CDR3 has 15 amino acids. With 4 bases removed from V and 5 bases from J, the gap between germline ends came to 15 bases. The germline CDR1 and CDR2 sequences are SGHTA and FQGNSA. In nucleotides, the CDR3 is TGTGCCAGCAGCTCCGAGACGGGCCTCCATCAGCCCCAGCATTTT. It translates to CASSSETGLHQPQHF.

This clone was observed a handful of times. The chain carries TRBV11-2 and TRBJ2-7, with 11 bases lining up with TRBD2. The CDR3 has 14 residues. CDR1 is SGHAT, CDR2 FQNNGV, per germline. The junction had 5 bases not matched to a gene; V was cut back by 6 bases and J by 4 bases. CDR3: CASRRLAGPYEQYV. The CDR3 nucleotides are TGTGCCAGCAGGCGACTAGCGGGGCCGTACGAGCAGTACGTC.

The chain carries TRBV7-2 and TRBJ2-5, with a weak D call TRBD1 (5 bases). CDR1 is SGHTA, CDR2 FQGNSA, per germline. This CDR3 comprises 14 residues. V lost 5 bases and J 2 bases, leaving 12 bases between the germline ends. The CDR3: CASSEDSFQETQYF. The CDR3, as DNA: TGTGCCAGCAGCGAAGACAGTTTTCAAGAGACCCAGTACTTC. The full variable domain, in which reference TRBV7-2 and TRBJ2-5 provide the parts outside the CDR3, is GAGVSQSPSNKVTEKGKDVELRCDPISGHTALYWYRQSLGQGLEFLIYFQGNSAPDKSGLPSDRFSAERTGGSVSTLTIQRTQQEDSAVYLCASSEDSFQETQYFGPGTRLLVL.

This clone was observed once. The chain recombines TRBV5-1 with TRBJ1-1; D is unresolved. V lost 1 base and J lost 4, with 8 bases in between. The germline V gene encodes CDR1 SGHRS and CDR2 YFSETQ. The CDR3 has 13 amino acids. The CDR3 protein is CASSLLWGTEAFF. The CDR3 DNA sequence: TGCGCCAGCAGCTTGCTGTGGGGCACTGAAGCTTTCTTT.

This rearrangement joins TRBV11-2 to TRBJ2-7; 10 bases match TRBD2. The CDR3 contains 15 residues. The V and J ends lost 4 bases and 6 bases, in that order; junction bases with no gene match: 9. Germline CDR1 is SGHAT and CDR2 is FQNNGV. CDR3 loop: CASSSTTSGLAEQYF. The CDR3, as DNA: TGTGCCAGCAGCTCGACGACTAGCGGGCTCGCCGAGCAGTACTTC.

There are a few counts of this clone. V gene TRBV6-4 combines with J gene TRBJ2-3; TRBD2 is a possible D gene (5 bases). Germline values: CDR1 MRHNA, CDR2 SNTAGT. The germline V and J ends were trimmed by 4 bases and 0 bases, with 8 bases remaining between them. The CDR3 is 14 amino acids. The CDR3 DNA reads TGTGCCAGCAGTGCGGAGGATAGCACAGATACGCAGTATTTT. Residues: CASSAEDSTDTQYF.

The V and J genes are TRBV6-5 and TRBJ2-1; 8 bases are shared with TRBD1. The germline V gene encodes CDR1 MNHEY and CDR2 SVGAGI. With V trimmed by 7 bases and J by 9 bases, 14 bases remained unmatched. CDR3 length: 15 amino acids. CDR3: CASNSRTGKVSEQFF. CDR3 DNA: TGTGCCAGCAACTCCAGGACAGGGAAAGTGAGTGAGCAGTTCTTC.

This CDR3 reads CASSLARGYDEQFF. Here the CDR3 DNA reads TGCGCCAGCAGCCTCGCCAGGGGGTACGATGAGCAGTTCTTC. The gene calls are TRBV4-3 and TRBJ2-1; 7 bases are a match to TRBD1. The CDR3 contains 14 residues. The V gene's germline CDR1 is LGHNA and CDR2 YSLEER. J was trimmed by 8 bases and V by 4 bases; bases with no gene match: 8.

This clone was observed a few times. The gene calls are TRBV10-2 and TRBJ2-2; D might be TRBD2 (6 bases). Between the trimmed V and J ends, which lost 8 bases and 0 bases, there was a span of 13 bases. This CDR3 is built from 15 residues. Germline V lookup: CDR1 WSHSY, CDR2 SAAADI. The CDR3 nucleotides are TGCGCCAGCGGGACTGCACTATCGAACACCGGGGAGCTGTTTTTT. Its protein product is CASGTALSNTGELFF.

The chain carries TRBV11-2 and TRBJ1-5, with a tentative D call TRBD1 (5 bases). Germline values: CDR1 SGHAT, CDR2 FQNNGV. The CDR3 runs to 13 residues. V lost 6 bases to trimming and J lost 5 bases, with 11 bases between them. The CDR3 reads CASSLAGDQPQHF. The CDR3 nucleotides read TGTGCCAGCAGTCTAGCGGGGGATCAGCCCCAGCATTTT.

This clone was observed a handful of times. V is TRBV28 and J is TRBJ2-7; 9 positions agree with TRBD1. The length of the CDR3 is 14 residues. V dropped 3 bases and J dropped 3; count of bases not matched to a gene: 3. Germline V gene sequence: CDR1 MDHEN, CDR2 SYDVKM. In nucleotides, the CDR3 is TGTGCCAGCAGTTTCTCGGACAGGGGCTACGAGCAGTACGTC. The encoded protein is CASSFSDRGYEQYV.

This clone was counted between two and nine times. The chain combines TRBV9 with TRBJ1-3; D is ambiguous. Trimming stripped 3 bases from V and 4 bases from J, with 20 bases between. Germline CDR1 reads SGDLS; CDR2 reads YYNGEE. This CDR3 contains 17 residues. The CDR3 nucleotides are TGTGCCAGCAGCGGGGTTGGAGAGACTCCGTTCGGAAACACCATATATTTT. It translates to CASSGVGETPFGNTIYF. The entire variable domain, with the rest obtained from reference TRBV9 and TRBJ1-3, is as follows: DSGVTQTPKHLITATGQRVTLRCSPRSGDLSVYWYQQSLDQGLQFLIQYYNGEERAKGNILERFSAQQFPDLHSELNLSSLELGDSALYFCASSGVGETPFGNTIYFGEGSWLTVV.

The chain carries TRBV19 and TRBJ1-4, with D perhaps matching TRBD1 (5 bases). Trimming removed 0 bases at V and 7 bases at J, with 15 bases between. From germline, CDR1 is LNHDA and CDR2 SQIVND (reference sequence). This CDR3 comprises 16 residues. This chain's CDR3 is CASSIDRAFGGEKLFF. The CDR3 DNA sequence: TGTGCCAGTAGTATAGACCGGGCATTTGGGGGTGAAAAACTGTTTTTT. The full variable domain, with the rest looked up from reference TRBV19 and TRBJ1-4, is DGGITQSPKYLFRKEGQNVTLSCEQNLNHDAMYWYRQDPGQGLRLIYYSQIVNDFQKGDIAEGYSVSREKKESFPLTVTSAQKNPTAFYLCASSIDRAFGGEKLFFGSGTQLSVL.

The chain recombines TRBV28 with TRBJ2-5; 8 bases map to TRBD2. V lost 7 bases to trimming and J lost 7 bases; unmatched junction nucleotides: 8. Germline V lookup: CDR1 MDHEN, CDR2 SYDVKM. The CDR3 is made up of 13 amino acids. Here the CDR3 reads CASTSGGAGTQYF. In DNA, the CDR3 is TGTGCCAGCACCTCCGGGGGGGCCGGGACCCAGTACTTC.